Reported below is one T cell receptor beta chain. Its antigen is still unknown. These data come from a study of CD8 T cells in Susac syndrome. Negative isolation was used for CD8+ and CD4+ T cells and FACS enrichment for TEMRA cells. Random hexamers primed reverse transcription of about 0.45 to 1 ug RNA. Amplification of TCR beta CDR3 spanned 54 Vbeta and 13 Jbeta via immunoSEQ multiplex PCR. TCRdb re-called the immunoSEQ multiplex PCR reads with MiXCR, one entry per CDR3 protein. Counted here are approximately 180,000 distinct CDR3 sequences, roughly 95% occurring once; the ten biggest clones make up 0.093%. The CDR3 covers 14 residues. CDR1 is DFQATT and CDR2 is SNEGSKA in the germline V gene (reference sequence). Between the trimmed V and J ends, which lost 3 bases and 0 bases, there was a span of 9 bases. General study findings and limits: It was acknowledged in the study that its TCR sequencing and HLA analysis involved a relatively small number of individuals.

The material sequenced was CD4+ T cells from PBMCs. V usage is TRBV20-1 and J usage is TRBJ1-3, with D hard to call. The clonotype originates from a human donor with multiple sclerosis. This CDR3 is CSASRRNSGNTIYF. The CDR3 DNA follows: TGCAGTGCTAGCAGGAGGAACTCTGGAAACACCATATATTTT.